This T cell receptor (beta chain) was identified during a study of blood T cell repertoires in COVID-19. V lost 6 bases to trimming and J lost 0 bases; unmatched junction nucleotides: 5. This CDR3 spans 15 amino acids. Germline CDR1 MNHEY, CDR2 SVGAGI. Original processing notes: Reference gene primer amplification yielded estimated nucleated cell counts. Measured with immunoSEQ multiplex PCR; TCRdb has only the in-frame clones, and not every one. V and J calls and clone size are those listed in that table; D and trimming were worked out from the DNA. The sample contains approximately 250,000 clones, over 75% of which appear only once.

The sample consisted of peripheral blood. This TCR came from a human donor in a cohort sampled during active COVID-19. The chain has TRBV6-5 and TRBJ1-5; 7 nucleotides line up with TRBD1. This CDR3 is CASRSDRTSNQPQHF. Written as DNA, the CDR3 is TGTGCCAGCAGATCGGACAGGACTAGCAATCAGCCCCAGCATTTT.